The clone carrying this T cell receptor beta chain was found many times. Antigen unknown. The data were obtained in a study of T cells after yellow fever vaccination. Per germline, CDR1 SGHRS and CDR2 YFSETQ. V was pared by 5 bases and J by 4 bases, with 10 bases between. The CDR3 covers 13 residues. General observations from the study: Post-booster repertoires contained most primary-vaccination clones again (roughly 96% CD4, roughly 91% CD8).

TCRdb re-called the 5' RACE reads with MiXCR, one entry per CDR3 protein. The sample lists about 320,000 distinct CDR3 sequences, approximately 4.5% seen once, with 15% to 20% in the top ten. The source material was PBMCs, sampled 15 days after the yellow fever booster vaccination. The chain joins TRBV5-1 to TRBJ1-3; D is uncertain. This sequence originates from a man younger than 35 who received the YFV17D yellow fever vaccine. DNA of the CDR3: TGCGCCAGCAGGCTGGAACGGGGAAACACCATATATTTT. It specifies CASRLERGNTIYF. Together with reference TRBV5-1 and TRBJ1-3, the CDR3 gives the full variable domain: KAGVTQTPRYLIKTRGQQVTLSCSPISGHRSVSWYQQTPGQGLQFLFEYFSETQRNKGNFPGRFSGRQFSNSRSEMNVSTLELGDSALYLCASRLERGNTIYFGEGSWLTVV.